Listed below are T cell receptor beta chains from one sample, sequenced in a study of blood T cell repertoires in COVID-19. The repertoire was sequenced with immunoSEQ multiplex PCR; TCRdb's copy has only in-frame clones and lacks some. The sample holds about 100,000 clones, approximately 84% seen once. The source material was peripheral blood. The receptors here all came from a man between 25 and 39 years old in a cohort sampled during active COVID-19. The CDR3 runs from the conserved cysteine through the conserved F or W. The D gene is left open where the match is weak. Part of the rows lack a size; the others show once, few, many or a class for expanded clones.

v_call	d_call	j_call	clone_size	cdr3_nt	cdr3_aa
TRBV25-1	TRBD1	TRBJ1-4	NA	TGTGCCAGCACAGAGGACAGGGCGGGGAGTGAAAAACTGTTTTTT	CASTEDRAGSEKLFF
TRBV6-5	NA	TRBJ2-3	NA	TGTGCCAGCAGTTACTCCGGGGGACGGAGCACAGATACGCAGTATTTT	CASSYSGGRSTDTQYF
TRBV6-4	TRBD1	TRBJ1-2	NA	TGTGCCAGCAGTGGGTCCTACAGGGGGCGGAATGGCTACACCTTC	CASSGSYRGRNGYTF
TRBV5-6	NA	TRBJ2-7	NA	TGTGCCAGCAGCTGGGGGGGGCCCGGAGGAGAGCAGTACTTC	CASSWGGPGGEQYF
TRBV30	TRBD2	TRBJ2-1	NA	TGTGCCTGGAGTGTTGGTAGCGGGGGGGTAAATGAGCAGTTCTTC	CAWSVGSGGVNEQFF
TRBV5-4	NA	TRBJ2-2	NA	TGTGCCAGCAGCTTGGGACGGGGGACGGGAACCGGGGAGCTGTTTTTT	CASSLGRGTGTGELFF
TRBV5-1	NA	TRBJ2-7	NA	TGCGCCAGCAGCTTGGGACAGTCCTACGAGCAGTACTTC	CASSLGQSYEQYF
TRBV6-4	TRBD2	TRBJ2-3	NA	TGTGCCAGCAGTGACGGCGGGGGGGACACAGATACGCAGTATTTT	CASSDGGGDTDTQYF
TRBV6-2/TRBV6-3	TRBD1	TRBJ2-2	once	TGTGCCAGCAGTTACCCGGGGACAGGGCTCATCACCGGGGAGCTGTTTTTT	CASSYPGTGLITGELFF
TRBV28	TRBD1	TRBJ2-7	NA	TGTGCCAGCAGTCCAGGGACAGGGGGCTCCTACGAGCAGTACTTC	CASSPGTGGSYEQYF
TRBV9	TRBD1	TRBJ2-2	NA	TGTGCCAGCAGCGGGACAGGGGGCTATGGCGGGGAGCTGTTTTTT	CASSGTGGYGGELFF
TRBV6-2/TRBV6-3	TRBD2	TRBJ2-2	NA	TGTGCCAGCAGTTACACTCCGGGACTAGCGGTCCGACAATACACCGGGGAGCTGTTTTTT	CASSYTPGLAVRQYTGELFF
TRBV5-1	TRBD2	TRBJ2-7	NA	TGCGCCAGCAGCCCGGGACTAGCGGGGGGCCTGGACTACGAGCAGTACTTC	CASSPGLAGGLDYEQYF
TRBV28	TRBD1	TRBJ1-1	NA	TGTGCCAGCAGTGCCAGGGGACAGGGGGTGAACACTGAAGCTTTCTTT	CASSARGQGVNTEAFF
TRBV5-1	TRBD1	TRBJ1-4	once	TGCGCCAGCAGCTTGGTGGGACAGACCGAAAAACTGTTTTTT	CASSLVGQTEKLFF
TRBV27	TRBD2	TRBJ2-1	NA	TGTGCCAGCAGTCACGGGACTAGCGGGCTCAATGAGCAGTTCTTC	CASSHGTSGLNEQFF
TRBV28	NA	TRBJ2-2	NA	TGTGCCAGCAGTCCTCCCCGGGTAGCTAGGACCGGGGAGCTGTTTTTT	CASSPPRVARTGELFF
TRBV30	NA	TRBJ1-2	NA	TGTGCCTGGAGTAAGAGGTTTGCCTATGGCTACACCTTC	CAWSKRFAYGYTF
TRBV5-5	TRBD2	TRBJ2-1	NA	TGTGCCAGCAGCTTGGTTAGTAGCGGGGGTTACAATGAGCAGTTCTTC	CASSLVSSGGYNEQFF
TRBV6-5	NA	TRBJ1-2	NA	TGTGCCAGCAGTTCCCCCGGGACAAACTATGGCTACACCTTC	CASSSPGTNYGYTF
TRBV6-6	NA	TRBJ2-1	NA	TGTGCCAGCGGGGCGGGAGAGCAGTTCTTC	CASGAGEQFF
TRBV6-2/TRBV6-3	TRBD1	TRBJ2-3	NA	TGTGCCAGCAGCAGGGGGAGCACAGATACGCAGTATTTT	CASSRGSTDTQYF
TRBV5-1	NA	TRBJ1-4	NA	TGCGCCAGCAGCTTGGGGGGTGGAACAGGTTCTCCTAATGAAAAACTGTTTTTT	CASSLGGGTGSPNEKLFF
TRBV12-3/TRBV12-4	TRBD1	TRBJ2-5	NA	TGTGCCAGCAGTCACAGGGGGCTGGAGACCCAGTACTTC	CASSHRGLETQYF
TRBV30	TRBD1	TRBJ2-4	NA	TGTGCCTCGACAGGGGTAAGGGGCATTCAGTACTTC	CASTGVRGIQYF
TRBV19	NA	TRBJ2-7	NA	TGTGCCAGTAGTATAGGGGCCGTCGCGACCGAGCAGTACTTC	CASSIGAVATEQYF
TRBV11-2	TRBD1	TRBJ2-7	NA	TGTGCCAGCAGCTTAGATGGGGGGACAGGGTATGTCGAGCAGTACTTC	CASSLDGGTGYVEQYF
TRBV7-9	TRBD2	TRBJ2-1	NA	TGTGCCAGCAGCTTAGCCAGCGGGGGGCCCAATGAGCAGTTCTTC	CASSLASGGPNEQFF
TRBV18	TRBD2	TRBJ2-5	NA	TGTGCCAGCTCACCCTTAGCGGGGGGGCAATACCAAGAGACCCAGTACTTC	CASSPLAGGQYQETQYF
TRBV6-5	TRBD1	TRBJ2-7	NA	TGTGCCAGCACTCGACAGGGGGCCTCCTACGAGCAGTACTTC	CASTRQGASYEQYF
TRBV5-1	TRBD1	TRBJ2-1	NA	TGCGCCAGCAGCCAAAGGACAGGGGGCGCGAATGAGCAGTTCTTC	CASSQRTGGANEQFF
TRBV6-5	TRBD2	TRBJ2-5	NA	TGTGCCACACGGACTAGCGGGGTACAAGAGACCCAGTACTTC	CATRTSGVQETQYF
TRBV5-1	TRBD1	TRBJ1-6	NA	TGCGCCAGCAGCTCAACGGGACAGACGACTTCACCCCTCCACTTT	CASSSTGQTTSPLHF
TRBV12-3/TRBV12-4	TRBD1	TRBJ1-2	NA	TGTGCCAGCAGTCCCGGGACAGTCTATGGCTACACCTTC	CASSPGTVYGYTF
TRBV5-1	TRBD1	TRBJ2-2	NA	TGCGCCAGCAGCTTCGGAGCGACAGGGGTAGGAACCGGGGAGCTGTTTTTT	CASSFGATGVGTGELFF
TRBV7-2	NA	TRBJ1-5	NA	TGTGCCAGCAGCTTAGGGCGCCTAGGGAGTAGCAATCAGCCCCAGCATTTT	CASSLGRLGSSNQPQHF
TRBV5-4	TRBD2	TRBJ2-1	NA	TGTGCCAGCAGCCCCGGACTAGCGGGGGAAAGGTTCTTC	CASSPGLAGERFF
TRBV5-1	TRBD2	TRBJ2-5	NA	TGCGCCAGCAGGGCTAGCGGGGGGGCCGGAGAGACCCAGTACTTC	CASRASGGAGETQYF
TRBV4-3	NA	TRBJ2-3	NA	TGCGCCAGCAGCTCCACGACAGATAGCACAGATACGCAGTATTTT	CASSSTTDSTDTQYF
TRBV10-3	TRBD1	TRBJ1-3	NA	TGTGCCATCAGCCCGACAGGGGGTTTAGGAGACACCATATATTTT	CAISPTGGLGDTIYF
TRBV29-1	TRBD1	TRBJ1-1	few	TGCAGCGTCATCGGACAGGGGAACACTGAAGCTTTCTTT	CSVIGQGNTEAFF
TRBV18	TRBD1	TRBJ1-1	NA	TGTGCCAGCTCACCTCCGGGACAGGGGGCGCATGAAGCTTTCTTT	CASSPPGQGAHEAFF
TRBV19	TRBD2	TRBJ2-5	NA	TGTGCCAGTAGTCGTACTAGCGGGGGAGGAGAGACCCAGTACTTC	CASSRTSGGGETQYF
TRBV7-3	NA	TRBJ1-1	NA	TGTGCCAGCAGCTCGAGCGGAGGCACTGAAGCTTTCTTT	CASSSSGGTEAFF
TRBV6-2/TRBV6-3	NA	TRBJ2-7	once	TGTGCCAGCAGTTTGCAGGGGGGATATAACGAGCAGTACTTC	CASSLQGGYNEQYF
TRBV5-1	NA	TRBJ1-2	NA	TGCGCCAGCAGCTTGGAGCTTCTGGGGGCGCGATATGGCTACACCTTC	CASSLELLGARYGYTF
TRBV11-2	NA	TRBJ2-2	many	TGTGCCAGCAGCTTAGGGGTTGTGACTGTTGGCGGGGAGCTGTTTTTT	CASSLGVVTVGGELFF
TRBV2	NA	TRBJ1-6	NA	TGTGCCAGCAGTGAACGGCACGGGAGCTCCTATAATTCACCCCTCCACTTT	CASSERHGSSYNSPLHF
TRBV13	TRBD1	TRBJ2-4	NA	TGTGCCAGCAGCTTAGTATGGAGGACAGGGGACCCACTAGCCAAAAACATTCAGTACTTC	CASSLVWRTGDPLAKNIQYF